This T cell receptor (beta chain) is drawn from a study of blood T cell repertoires in COVID-19. Study in general: COVID-19 samples from acute and convalescent phases originated in the United States, Italy and Spain. From T cells, B-cell-depleted T cells, or PBMCs came the material, which was cDNA or gDNA.

The germline gives CDR1 LNHDA, CDR2 SQIVND (reference sequence). The CDR3 runs to 15 residues. The V gene end was trimmed by 3 bases and the J gene end by 3 bases; junction bases not matched to a gene: 7. Source study methods: Amplification with reference gene primers provided the estimates of nucleated cell counts. Produced via immunoSEQ multiplex PCR; TCRdb's table is partial and in-frame only. V, J and clone size were drawn from that table, and D and trimming were deduced from the DNA. The sample shows roughly 80,000 clones, 88% of them seen only once. The V and J genes are TRBV19 and TRBJ2-7, with 8 bases that match TRBD2. The receptor was isolated from a man aged 45-60 years with active COVID-19. Sequences were obtained from peripheral blood. CDR3 DNA sequence: TGTGCCAGTAGTATCGTACCGGGGGGGAGCTACGAGCAGTACTTC. Its translation is CASSIVPGGSYEQYF.